These 26 T cell receptor beta chains were all obtained from the same sample, sequenced in a study of Graves' ophthalmopathy and Graves' hyperthyroidism. The authors amplified TCR beta CDR3 regions, and they did so from RNA transcripts for repertoire sequencing. Investigators did first-round RT-PCR with HTBI primers, then second-round multiplex PCR. TCRdb called the multiplex PCR reads again in MiXCR, with one record for every CDR3 protein. This table has 200,000 to 250,000 distinct CDR3 sequences, around a fifth appearing once. The sample taken for sequencing was peripheral blood. The receptors come from a woman between 50 and 59 years old with Graves' ophthalmopathy.

The V call is TRBV12-3 or TRBV12-4, the J call TRBJ1-1, with 10 bases aligning to TRBD1. With 7 bases clipped from V and 4 bases from J, the junction kept 3 bases outside the gene matches. CDR3 size: 13 residues. CDR3 in DNA: TGTGCCAGCAAAAGACAGGGGGCCACTGAAGCTTTCTTT. Protein sequence: CASKRQGATEAFF.

There are many counts of this clonotype. The J gene is TRBJ2-5, the V gene TRBV11-1; 8 nucleotides match TRBD1. Per the germline V gene, CDR1 is SGHAT and CDR2 is FQDESV (reference sequence). The CDR3 extends over 13 amino acids. The J segment lost 1 base and the V segment lost 11 bases, leaving 6 bases of the junction unmatched. For the CDR3, the DNA is TGTGCCGGCGGGGACAGGCCCCAAGAGACCCAGTACTTC. Protein product: CAGGDRPQETQYF.

The rearrangement uses TRBV6-5 and TRBJ1-5; the D gene is possibly TRBD1 (6 bases). This CDR3 spans 14 amino acids. V lost 5 bases to trimming and J lost 8 bases, with 16 bases between them. Germline V lookup: CDR1 MNHEY, CDR2 SVGAGI. DNA for the CDR3: TGTGCCAGCAGTAACACAGGGAAGTTCGAGCCCCAGCATTTT. Amino acids: CASSNTGKFEPQHF.

This clonotype occurred many times. J is TRBJ2-7 and V is TRBV20-1, with 7 bases aligning to TRBD1. Germline V lookup: CDR1 DFQATT, CDR2 SNEGSKA (reference sequence). The V and J ends lost 0 bases and 0 bases, in that order; junction bases with no gene match: 14. The length of the CDR3 is 18 residues. The CDR3 coding sequence is TGCAGTGCTAGAGAGCTGATAGGAGTCAGGGGGTTCTCCTACGAGCAGTACTTC. Protein: CSARELIGVRGFSYEQYF.

The V and J genes are TRBV28 and TRBJ2-7; TRBD1 matches 7 bases. J was trimmed by 2 bases and V by 8 bases; bases with no gene match: 6. This CDR3 is built from 13 residues. Germline V gene sequence: CDR1 MDHEN, CDR2 SYDVKM. CDR3 coding DNA: TGTGCCAGCTTCCGGACAGGAGCCTACGAGCAGTACTTC. Encoded protein: CASFRTGAYEQYF.

A few counts support this clonotype. The chain has TRBV19 and TRBJ2-7; 7 bases align to TRBD1. The CDR3 sequence is 14 residues long. Germline lookup yields CDR1 LNHDA and CDR2 SQIVND (reference sequence). Losses at the gene ends were 5 bases for V and 6 bases for J; bases not matched to a gene: 10. DNA for the CDR3: TGTGCCAGTAGTGGACGGGACAGAGGGGCCGAGCAGTACTTC. This sequence encodes CASSGRDRGAEQYF.

The table lists this clonotype with many counts. This rearrangement joins TRBV2 to TRBJ1-5, with D unresolved. This CDR3 comprises 14 residues. The germline V gene encodes CDR1 SNHLY and CDR2 FYNNEI. Trimming removed 2 bases from V and 3 bases from J, with 8 bases in between. In nucleotides, the CDR3 is TGTGCCAGCAGTGAAAGGGTCCTCAATCAGCCCCAGCATTTT. This sequence encodes CASSERVLNQPQHF.

The rearrangement links TRBV12-3 or TRBV12-4 to TRBJ2-5; 8 bases are shared with TRBD2. CDR3 length equals 15 residues. V dropped 10 bases and J dropped 5; count of bases not matched to a gene: 15. The CDR3 DNA sequence: TGTGCCACGAGTTTGGGCCGGGGGGGCTTTGAGACCCAGTACTTC. This gives the protein CATSLGRGGFETQYF.

This clonotype occurred many times. This chain joins TRBV6-1 and TRBJ2-5; tentatively, D is TRBD1 (6 bases). The CDR3 is made up of 15 amino acids. V was trimmed by 6 bases and J by 4 bases, leaving 18 bases between them. Germline V gene lookup returns CDR1 MNHNS and CDR2 SASEGT. The CDR3 region has the DNA TGTGCCAGCAGATCCCCAGGGGTGATGGTAGAGACCCAGTACTTC. It codes for CASRSPGVMVETQYF.

V usage is TRBV7-2 and J usage is TRBJ2-5, with D unresolved. V was trimmed by 6 bases and J by 5 bases, leaving 7 bases between them. The germline CDR1 and CDR2 sequences are SGHTA and FQGNSA. The length of the CDR3 is 11 residues. CDR3 in DNA: TGTGCCAGCAGGAATAGTGAGACCCAGTACTTC. It codes for CASRNSETQYF.

In this sample, this clonotype turned up many times. V and J are TRBV15 and TRBJ2-7; D uncertain. Per germline, CDR1 LNHNV and CDR2 YYDKDF (reference sequence). The germline V and J ends were trimmed by 2 bases and 2 bases, with 13 bases remaining between them. The CDR3 covers 15 residues. CDR3 sequence: CATSRPFDTTYEQYF. The CDR3 DNA follows: TGTGCCACCAGCAGACCCTTTGACACAACCTACGAGCAGTACTTC. The full variable domain, rest sourced from reference TRBV15 and TRBJ2-7, is DAMVIQNPRYQVTQFGKPVTLSCSQTLNHNVMYWYQQKSSQAPKLLFHYYDKDFNNEADTPDNFQSRRPNTSFCFLDIRSPGLGDTAMYLCATSRPFDTTYEQYFGPGTRLTVT.

The sample holds many counts of this clonotype. The chain employs TRBV19 and TRBJ1-1, with no clear D. The V gene lost 5 bases and the J gene lost 3 bases, with 10 bases spanning the gap. The length of the CDR3 is 13 residues. CDR1 and CDR2 from the germline V gene are LNHDA and SQIVND (reference sequence). The CDR3 bases are TGTGCCAGTAGTGCAACGCCTGACACTGAAGCTTTCTTT. This codes for CASSATPDTEAFF. Full variable domain (remainder filled in from reference TRBV19 and TRBJ1-1): DGGITQSPKYLFRKEGQNVTLSCEQNLNHDAMYWYRQDPGQGLRLIYYSQIVNDFQKGDIAEGYSVSREKKESFPLTVTSAQKNPTAFYLCASSATPDTEAFFGQGTRLTVV.

In its sample, this clonotype was seen many times. V gene TRBV5-1 combines with J gene TRBJ1-2; D possibly corresponds to TRBD1 (5 bases). This CDR3 has 13 amino acids. Germline V lookup: CDR1 SGHRS, CDR2 YFSETQ. V lost 0 bases to trimming and J lost 7 bases, with 10 bases between them. CDR3 sequence (DNA): TGCGCCAGCAGCTTGGACGGGGGAGGTGGCTACACCTTC. Residues: CASSLDGGGGYTF.

This clonotype was seen repeatedly, ten times or more. The V and J genes are TRBV30 and TRBJ1-2; the D gene is possibly TRBD1 (6 bases). In germline, CDR1 is GTSNPN, CDR2 SVGIG (reference sequence). Trimming removed 3 bases at V and 5 bases at J, with 13 bases between. The CDR3 contains 13 residues. CDR3 region: CAWSGGGEYGYTF. The CDR3 nucleotides are TGTGCCTGGAGCGGAGGGGGGGAGTATGGCTACACCTTC.

This clonotype was observed at least ten times. The chain is built from TRBV7-3 and TRBJ2-5; 15 nucleotides line up with TRBD2. The CDR3 consists of 16 residues. Trimming removed 5 bases from V and 3 bases from J; junction bases left unmatched: 4. Germline values: CDR1 SGHTA, CDR2 FQGTGA. The CDR3 region has the DNA TGTGCCAGCAGCCGCGGGACTAGCGGGAGGAAAGAGACCCAGTACTTC. It codes for CASSRGTSGRKETQYF. The full variable domain, in which reference TRBV7-3 and TRBJ2-5 provide the parts outside the CDR3, is GAGVSQTPSNKVTEKGKYVELRCDPISGHTALYWYRQSLGQGPEFLIYFQGTGAADDSGLPNDRFFAVRPEGSVSTLKIQRTERGDSAVYLCASSRGTSGRKETQYFGPGTRLLVL.

This clonotype was detected only once. This sequence joins TRBV30 and TRBJ1-1; 9 bases fit TRBD1. CDR1 is GTSNPN and CDR2 is SVGIG in the germline V gene (reference sequence). This CDR3 has 11 residues. V gave up 3 bases and J gave up 7 bases; unmatched junction bases: 0. CDR3 DNA sequence: TGTGCCTGGAGGGGACAGGGTGAAGCTTTCTTT. Translating it yields CAWRGQGEAFF.

This clonotype was observed at least ten times. V and J are TRBV7-8 and TRBJ1-6; D perhaps matches TRBD1 (5 bases). The CDR3 spans 14 residues. Germline V CDR1 and CDR2: SGHVS, FQNEAQ. Trimming shortened V by 5 bases and J by 7 bases, and 12 bases separated the two germline ends. The CDR3 DNA follows: TGTGCCAGCAGCCAGACAGCTTTCAATTCACCCCTCCACTTT. Amino acids: CASSQTAFNSPLHF.

In its sample, this clonotype was seen many times. The chain joins TRBV28 to TRBJ1-2; D call uncertain. V dropped 5 bases and J dropped 7 bases, with 14 bases sitting between them. This CDR3 has 13 residues. Germline CDR1 reads MDHEN; CDR2 reads SYDVKM. CDR3 in amino acids: CASSPNQAGGYTF. CDR3 sequence (DNA): TGTGCCAGCAGTCCGAACCAGGCCGGTGGCTACACCTTC.

This clonotype was recorded many times. The gene calls are TRBV6-1 and TRBJ2-7; 9 nucleotides align to TRBD2. The V gene end was trimmed by 5 bases and the J gene end by 3 bases; junction bases not matched to a gene: 5. The germline CDR1 and CDR2 sequences are MNHNS and SASEGT. CDR3 size: 14 residues. CDR3 nucleotide sequence: TGTGCCAGCAGTCCTAGCGGGAAGGGCTACGAGCAGTACTTC. Amino acids: CASSPSGKGYEQYF.

The chain combines TRBV10-3 with TRBJ2-2, with D possibly matching TRBD1 (6 bases). The CDR3 loop spans 14 amino acids. With 3 bases removed from V and 4 bases from J, the gap between germline ends came to 9 bases. Per germline, CDR1 ENHRY and CDR2 SYGVKD. The DNA of the CDR3 is TGTGCCATCAGTGATCAGGGGACCACCGGGGAGCTGTTTTTT. This translates into CAISDQGTTGELFF.

The table lists this clonotype with many counts. The chain recombines TRBV20-1 with TRBJ2-5; D remains ambiguous. There are 13 residues in the CDR3. Germline V gives CDR1 DFQATT, CDR2 SNEGSKA (reference sequence). Trimming shortened V by 4 bases and J by 0 bases, and 9 bases separated the two germline ends. CDR3 DNA: TGCAGTGCTATCTTCAGGTACCAAGAGACCCAGTACTTC. Translated: CSAIFRYQETQYF.

This clonotype has ten or more counts. This sequence joins TRBV28 and TRBJ2-6; no definite D call. Germline V gene data show CDR1 as MDHEN and CDR2 as SYDVKM. V was cut by 4 bases and J by 1 base, with 11 bases left in between. This CDR3 is built from 16 residues. The CDR3 here is CASSSPPGSGANVLTF. The CDR3 nucleotides are TGTGCCAGCAGTTCCCCCCCTGGGTCTGGGGCCAACGTCCTGACTTTC.

The chain links TRBV20-1 to TRBJ2-3; the match to TRBD1 covers 11 bases. This CDR3 is built from 18 residues. CDR1 and CDR2 from the germline V gene are DFQATT and SNEGSKA (reference sequence). The V gene end was trimmed by 7 bases and the J gene end by 1 base; junction bases not matched to a gene: 16. The CDR3 protein is CSVDPGQGDLVGTDTQYF. CDR3 DNA: TGCAGTGTTGACCCGGGACAGGGGGACCTAGTCGGCACAGATACGCAGTATTTT.

This clonotype was found many times. The chain employs TRBV7-2 and TRBJ2-7; D is unclear. The CDR3 spans 12 residues. Germline V CDR1 and CDR2: SGHTA, FQGNSA. V gave up 5 bases and J gave up 2 bases, with 7 bases separating them. The CDR3 DNA follows: TGTGCCAGCAGCGGTGGCCCCTACGAGCAGTACTTC. Translated, it gives CASSGGPYEQYF.

This clonotype appeared many times. The chain couples TRBV4-1 to TRBJ1-2; TRBD1 agrees at 8 bases. The V gene end was trimmed by 0 bases and the J gene end by 7 bases; junction bases not matched to a gene: 7. Germline values: CDR1 MGHRA, CDR2 YSYEKL. The CDR3 totals 15 residues. The CDR3 loop reads CASSQDTEDRAGYTF. The CDR3 nucleotides are TGCGCCAGCAGCCAAGATACGGAGGACAGGGCTGGCTACACCTTC.

This clonotype was recorded at least ten times. This chain connects TRBV2 to TRBJ2-7; 13 bases map to TRBD2. The germline V gene encodes CDR1 SNHLY and CDR2 FYNNEI. V gave up 5 bases and J gave up 2 bases; unmatched junction bases: 3. This CDR3 spans 15 amino acids. The CDR3: CASSWGLAGPYEQYF. CDR3 nucleotides: TGTGCCAGCAGTTGGGGACTAGCGGGGCCCTACGAGCAGTACTTC. The variable domain in full, with the rest retrieved from reference TRBV2 and TRBJ2-7, is EPEVTQTPSHQVTQMGQEVILRCVPISNHLYFYWYRQILGQKVEFLVSFYNNEISEKSEIFDDQFSVERPDGSNFTLKIRSTKLEDSAMYFCASSWGLAGPYEQYFGPGTRLTVT.